Below are 2 T cell receptor beta chains sequenced from a single sample in a study of cytomegalovirus exposure and HLA in healthy donors. Use of 60 Vbeta and 13 Jbeta primers characterized the PCR. This table comes from immunoSEQ multiplex PCR, and its TCRdb copy is limited to in-frame clones, with some not included. Among roughly 120,000 clones listed, around 80% were seen once. The sample comprised PBMCs. These receptors were obtained from a woman younger than 45 in good health and CMV-seronegative.

V usage is TRBV5-4 and J usage is TRBJ2-3, with unresolved D. There are 13 residues in the CDR3. Trimming cost V 1 base and J 2 bases, with 5 bases left between them. The germline CDR1 and CDR2 sequences are SGHNT and YYREEE (reference sequence). CDR3: CASSLSFTDTQYF. CDR3 DNA sequence: TGTGCCAGCAGCTTGTCCTTCACAGATACGCAGTATTTT. The full variable domain, completed using reference TRBV5-4 and TRBJ2-3, is ETGVTQSPTHLIKTRGQQVTLRCSSQSGHNTVSWYQQALGQGPQFIFQYYREEENGRGNFPPRFSGLQFPNYSSELNVNALELDDSALYLCASSLSFTDTQYFGPGTRLTVL.

This chain connects TRBV7-2 to TRBJ1-2; maybe TRBD1 (6 bases). This CDR3 is 15 amino acids long. Trimming took off 5 bases at V and 7 bases at J, with 20 bases between the two ends. The germline CDR1 and CDR2 sequences are SGHTA and FQGNSA. This chain's CDR3 is CASSPIRQGKAGYTF. Written as DNA, the CDR3 is TGTGCCAGCAGCCCTATTAGGCAGGGGAAGGCTGGCTACACCTTC. Drawing the rest from reference TRBV7-2 and TRBJ1-2, the complete variable domain is GAGVSQSPSNKVTEKGKDVELRCDPISGHTALYWYRQSLGQGLEFLIYFQGNSAPDKSGLPSDRFSAERTGGSVSTLTIQRTQQEDSAVYLCASSPIRQGKAGYTFGSGTRLTVV.